The clone carrying this T cell receptor (beta chain) was seen repeatedly, ten times or more. Its cognate antigen is unknown. One end of the junction fails to match germline, which may point to a read error. This entry belongs to a study of T-cell reconstitution after alpha-beta-depleted transplantation in children. Study observations and caveats: T-cell counts and diversity were attributed mostly to newly produced T cells one year after transplant. Where alpha-beta T cells came from about two months after transplant was reportedly several hundred expanded graft clones. Surviving thymic progenitors and recipient T cells were the source of high TCRbeta diversity at day 60 in some patients.

Library preparation (for TCRbeta) was performed with unique molecular identifiers. One entry per CDR3 protein results from TCRdb running MiXCR on the PCR reads. The repertoire holds about 110,000 distinct CDR3 sequences, roughly 6.1% seen once, with roughly 23% in the top ten. This sequence was found in a male patient aged 2 to 10 who had a stem cell transplant for acute lymphoblastic leukemia, so the T cells may come from the graft donor. The sample consisted of PBMCs, mostly from graft donor cells, taken 360 days after TCRalphabeta/CD19-depleted stem cell transplant.

DNA of the CDR3: TGCAGTGCCAGAGGATATAGCGGGAGAACAGATACGCAGTATTTT. Its translation: CSARGYSGRTDTQYF. The rearrangement links TRBV20-1 to TRBJ2-3; 9 bases are shared with TRBD2. Germline assignment: CDR1 DFQATT and CDR2 SNEGSKA (reference sequence). The length of the CDR3 is 15 residues.